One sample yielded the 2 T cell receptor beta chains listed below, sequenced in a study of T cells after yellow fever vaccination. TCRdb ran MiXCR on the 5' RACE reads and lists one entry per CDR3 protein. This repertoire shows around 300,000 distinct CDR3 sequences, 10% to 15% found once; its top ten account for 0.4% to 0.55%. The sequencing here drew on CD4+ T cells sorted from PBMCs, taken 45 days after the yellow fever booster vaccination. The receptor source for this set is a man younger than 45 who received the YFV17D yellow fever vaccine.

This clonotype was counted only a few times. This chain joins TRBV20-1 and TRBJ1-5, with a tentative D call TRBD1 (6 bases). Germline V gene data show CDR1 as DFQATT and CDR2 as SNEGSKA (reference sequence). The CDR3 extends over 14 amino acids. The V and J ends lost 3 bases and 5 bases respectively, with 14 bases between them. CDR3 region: CSASMGAGDQPQHF. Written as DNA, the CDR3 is TGCAGTGCTAGCATGGGGGCGGGGGATCAGCCCCAGCATTTT.

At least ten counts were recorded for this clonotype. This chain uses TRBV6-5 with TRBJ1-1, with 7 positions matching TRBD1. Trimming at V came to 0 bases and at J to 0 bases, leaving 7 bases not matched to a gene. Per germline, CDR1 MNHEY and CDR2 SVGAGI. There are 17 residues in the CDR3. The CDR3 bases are TGTGCCAGCAGTTACTCGGGACGACAGGGATTGAACACTGAAGCTTTCTTT. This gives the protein CASSYSGRQGLNTEAFF.